The rows below give T cell receptor beta chains drawn from one sample of a study of blood T cell repertoires in COVID-19. Profiled with immunoSEQ multiplex PCR; TCRdb holds only in-frame clones, not every one. The data contain 150,000 to 200,000 clones, 90% of them singletons. Sequenced material: peripheral blood. These receptor sequences come from a man in his sixties with active or convalescent COVID-19. The CDR3 runs from the conserved cysteine through the conserved F or W. The D gene is left open where the match is weak. Size is stated for part of the rows, as once, few or many counts, or as a class when the clone is expanded.

TRBV4-1	NA	NA	TRBJ2-7	CASSPSRQGPYEQYF	TGCGCCAGCAGTCCATCTCGGCAGGGTCCCTACGAGCAGTACTTC
TRBV29-1	NA	TRBD1	TRBJ1-3	CSVVPDRGGGNTIYF	TGCAGCGTCGTACCAGACAGGGGTGGAGGAAACACCATATATTTT
TRBV30	NA	NA	TRBJ1-4	CAWSVQVSEKLFF	TGTGCCTGGAGTGTACAAGTTTCTGAAAAACTGTTTTTT
TRBV6-5	NA	NA	TRBJ1-6	CASSYWGRGISPLHF	TGTGCCAGCAGTTACTGGGGGCGAGGTATTTCACCCCTCCACTTT
TRBV28	NA	NA	TRBJ1-1	CASIVNTEAFF	TGTGCCAGCATAGTGAACACTGAAGCTTTCTTT
TRBV27	NA	NA	TRBJ2-3	CASSSIKLGSDTQYF	TGTGCCAGCAGTTCTATAAAACTAGGGTCAGATACGCAGTATTTT
TRBV10-2	NA	TRBD1	TRBJ1-5	CASSFGQGGSIQPQHF	TGCGCCAGCAGTTTCGGACAGGGAGGATCGATACAGCCCCAGCATTTT
TRBV6-5	NA	NA	TRBJ1-5	CASSYSRQSNQPQHF	TGTGCCAGCAGTTACTCGAGGCAGTCCAATCAGCCCCAGCATTTT
TRBV5-1	few	TRBD2	TRBJ2-3	CASSFASGVGDTQYF	TGCGCCAGCAGCTTTGCTAGCGGGGTAGGAGATACGCAGTATTTT
TRBV6-1	NA	NA	TRBJ1-4	CASSEVGGAGEKLFF	TGTGCCAGCAGTGAAGTGGGGGGGGCGGGTGAAAAACTGTTTTTT
TRBV7-9	NA	NA	TRBJ2-2	CASSLAGGSNTGELFF	TGTGCCAGCAGCTTAGCGGGGGGTTCGAACACCGGGGAGCTGTTTTTT
TRBV7-2	NA	TRBD1	TRBJ1-2	CASSYGQGSYGYTF	TGTGCCAGCAGCTATGGACAGGGGTCCTATGGCTACACCTTC
TRBV5-4	NA	NA	TRBJ2-1	CASSRRGVKGNEQFF	TGTGCCAGCAGCCGACGCGGGGTAAAGGGCAATGAGCAGTTCTTC
TRBV12-5	NA	NA	TRBJ2-2	CASGLALVPGELFF	TGTGCTAGTGGTTTGGCACTAGTACCCGGGGAGCTGTTTTTT
TRBV11-1	few	TRBD2	TRBJ2-1	CASRLAGSSYNEQFF	TGTGCCAGCCGACTAGCGGGGAGCTCCTACAATGAGCAGTTCTTC
TRBV5-1	NA	NA	TRBJ1-3	CASSAESGRGYTIYF	TGCGCCAGCAGCGCGGAGTCAGGCAGGGGTTACACCATATATTTT
TRBV4-1	few	TRBD1	TRBJ1-1	CASSPWSRGQTEAFF	TGCGCCAGCAGCCCCTGGTCCAGGGGGCAAACTGAAGCTTTCTTT
TRBV25-1	NA	NA	TRBJ1-6	CASSDSYLYNSPLHF	TGTGCCAGCAGTGACAGTTACCTCTATAATTCACCCCTCCACTTT
TRBV9	NA	TRBD2	TRBJ2-7	CASSRQTSGIPGGEQYF	TGTGCCAGCAGCCGACAGACTAGCGGGATCCCCGGAGGCGAGCAGTACTTC
TRBV3-1/TRBV3-2	NA	NA	TRBJ1-1	CASSRGQNTEAFF	TGTGCCAGCAGCCGAGGGCAGAACACTGAAGCTTTCTTT
TRBV7-2	NA	NA	TRBJ1-4	CASSLVHTINEKLFF	TGTGCCAGCAGCTTAGTACATACTATTAATGAAAAACTGTTTTTT
TRBV2	NA	NA	TRBJ1-1	CASSPGPRATEAFF	TGTGCCAGCAGCCCGGGCCCCAGGGCCACTGAAGCTTTCTTT
TRBV5-1	NA	TRBD2	TRBJ2-1	CASSFGLAGYNEQFF	TGCGCCAGCAGCTTCGGACTAGCGGGTTACAATGAGCAGTTCTTC
TRBV15	NA	TRBD2	TRBJ2-1	CATSEGGDVYNEQFF	TGTGCCACCAGCGAGGGAGGGGATGTCTACAATGAGCAGTTCTTC
TRBV19	once	NA	TRBJ1-4	CASSMDSSATNEKLFF	TGTGCCAGTAGTATGGACAGCTCTGCAACTAATGAAAAACTGTTTTTT
TRBV2	NA	NA	TRBJ2-5	CASEYLETQYF	TGTGCCAGCGAGTATTTGGAGACCCAGTACTTC
TRBV4-1	NA	TRBD1	TRBJ1-5	CASSPNMDRPSNQPQHF	TGCGCCAGCAGCCCGAATATGGACAGGCCGAGCAATCAGCCCCAGCATTTT
TRBV19	NA	TRBD1	TRBJ2-7	CASSATGGIYEQYF	TGTGCCAGTAGTGCGACAGGGGGTATCTACGAGCAGTACTTC
TRBV6-5	once	TRBD1	TRBJ1-2	CASSQGDQNYGYTF	TGTGCCAGCAGCCAGGGGGATCAAAACTATGGCTACACCTTC
TRBV6-5	NA	NA	TRBJ1-1	CASSRQGSGATEAFF	TGTGCCAGCAGTAGGCAGGGGTCTGGGGCCACTGAAGCTTTCTTT
TRBV27	NA	NA	TRBJ1-1	CASSVALLRGTEAFF	TGTGCCAGCAGTGTGGCTCTTCTAAGAGGCACTGAAGCTTTCTTT
TRBV2	NA	NA	TRBJ2-7	CASKGAAGPNYEQYF	TGTGCGAGCAAGGGGGCCGCGGGGCCGAACTACGAGCAGTACTTC
TRBV7-6	NA	NA	TRBJ1-1	CASSLGPVRLYTEAFF	TGTGCCAGCAGCTTAGGGCCAGTTAGACTCTACACTGAAGCTTTCTTT
TRBV11-3	NA	NA	TRBJ2-7	CASSLGGTSPHYEQYF	TGTGCCAGCAGCTTAGGGGGGACTTCGCCTCACTACGAGCAGTACTTC
TRBV25-1	NA	NA	TRBJ2-6	CASRSSFEVSGANVLTF	TGTGCCAGCAGAAGTAGCTTCGAGGTCTCTGGGGCCAACGTCCTGACTTTC
TRBV27	NA	NA	TRBJ1-1	CATKRRGGTEAFF	TGTGCCACCAAAAGGAGGGGGGGCACTGAAGCTTTCTTT
TRBV10-1	NA	NA	TRBJ2-1	CASSEDEGNLHDNEQFF	TGCGCCAGCAGTGAAGACGAGGGAAACTTGCACGATAATGAGCAGTTCTTC
TRBV19	NA	NA	TRBJ2-1	CASSIFHRGYYNEQFF	TGTGCCAGTAGTATCTTCCATCGGGGGTACTACAATGAGCAGTTCTTC
TRBV6-5	NA	TRBD1	TRBJ1-2	CASRNSGGADGYTF	TGTGCCAGCAGGAACTCAGGGGGCGCGGATGGCTACACCTTC
TRBV5-4	once	TRBD2	TRBJ2-7	CASSLVGLAGPYEQYF	TGTGCCAGCAGCTTGGTCGGACTAGCGGGACCCTACGAGCAGTACTTC
TRBV19	once	TRBD1	TRBJ2-7	CASSDRGTAYEQYF	TGTGCCAGTAGTGACAGGGGAACGGCCTACGAGCAGTACTTC
TRBV11-2	few	NA	TRBJ2-3	CASSLGHSTSTDTQYF	TGTGCCAGCAGCTTGGGGCACAGCACTAGCACAGATACGCAGTATTTT
TRBV2	few	NA	TRBJ1-5	CASSEGGVGQPQHF	TGTGCCAGCAGTGAAGGGGGCGTCGGGCAGCCCCAGCATTTT
TRBV19	NA	NA	TRBJ2-3	CASSMWLRVRGPSNVATDTQYF	TGTGCCAGTAGTATGTGGCTGAGGGTCAGGGGCCCCTCCAACGTTGCGACAGATACGCAGTATTTT
TRBV7-2	NA	TRBD2	TRBJ2-1	CASSLQEGGRNEQFF	TGTGCCAGCAGCCTCCAAGAGGGCGGGAGAAATGAGCAGTTCTTC
TRBV5-1	NA	TRBD1	TRBJ2-7	CASSLAGTVSYEQYF	TGCGCCAGCAGCTTGGCCGGGACAGTGTCCTACGAGCAGTACTTC
TRBV7-9	once	NA	TRBJ1-2	CASSLTSGIFLYGYTF	TGTGCCAGCAGCTTAACTTCGGGGATCTTTCTCTATGGCTACACCTTC
TRBV6-1	NA	NA	TRBJ2-2	CASSEARAVGELFF	TGTGCCAGCAGTGAAGCGCGGGCAGTCGGGGAGCTGTTTTTT
TRBV7-9	once	NA	TRBJ1-1	CASSLDSVDNTEAFF	TGTGCCAGCAGCTTAGACTCGGTAGATAACACTGAAGCTTTCTTT
TRBV5-4	once	NA	TRBJ2-5	CASSPQRAVETQYF	TGTGCCAGCAGCCCGCAGAGGGCTGTGGAGACCCAGTACTTC
TRBV5-1	NA	TRBD1	TRBJ1-2	CASSLETGRSYGYTF	TGCGCCAGCAGCCTCGAGACAGGGCGAAGCTATGGCTACACCTTC
TRBV18	NA	NA	TRBJ1-4	CASSPLDSVANEKLFF	TGTGCCAGCTCACCGCTCGACAGTGTAGCAAATGAAAAACTGTTTTTT
TRBV7-6	NA	NA	TRBJ1-2	CASSSKTDSYYGYTF	TGTGCCAGCAGCTCAAAAACCGACAGCTACTATGGCTACACCTTC
TRBV5-1	NA	TRBD1	TRBJ2-7	CASSRTGTAYEQYF	TGCGCCAGCAGCCGGACCGGGACAGCCTATGAGCAGTACTTC